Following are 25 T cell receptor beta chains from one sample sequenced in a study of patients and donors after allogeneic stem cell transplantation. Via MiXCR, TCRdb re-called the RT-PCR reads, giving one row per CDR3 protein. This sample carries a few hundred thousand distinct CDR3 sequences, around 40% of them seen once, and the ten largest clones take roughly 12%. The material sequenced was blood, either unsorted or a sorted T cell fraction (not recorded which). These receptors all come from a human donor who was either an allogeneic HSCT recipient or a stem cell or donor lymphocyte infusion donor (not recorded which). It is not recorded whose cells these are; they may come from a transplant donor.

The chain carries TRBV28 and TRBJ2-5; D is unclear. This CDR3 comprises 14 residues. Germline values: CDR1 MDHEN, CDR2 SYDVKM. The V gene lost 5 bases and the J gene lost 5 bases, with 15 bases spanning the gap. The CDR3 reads CASSPPSRRETQYF. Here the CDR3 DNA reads TGTGCCAGCAGTCCCCCCTCTAGGCGGGAGACCCAGTACTTC.

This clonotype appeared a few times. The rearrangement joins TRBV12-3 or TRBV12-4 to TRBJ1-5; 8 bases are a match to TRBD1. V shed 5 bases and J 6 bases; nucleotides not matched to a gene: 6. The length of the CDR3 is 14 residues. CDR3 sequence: CASSQTGEVQPQHF. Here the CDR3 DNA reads TGTGCCAGCAGTCAGACAGGGGAGGTTCAGCCCCAGCATTTT.

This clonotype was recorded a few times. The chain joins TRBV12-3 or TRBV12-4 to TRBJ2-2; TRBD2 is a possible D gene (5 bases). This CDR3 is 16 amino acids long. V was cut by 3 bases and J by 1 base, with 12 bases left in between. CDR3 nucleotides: TGTGCCAGCAGTTTCGGACTGAGGGTGAACACCGGGGAGCTGTTTTTT. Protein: CASSFGLRVNTGELFF.

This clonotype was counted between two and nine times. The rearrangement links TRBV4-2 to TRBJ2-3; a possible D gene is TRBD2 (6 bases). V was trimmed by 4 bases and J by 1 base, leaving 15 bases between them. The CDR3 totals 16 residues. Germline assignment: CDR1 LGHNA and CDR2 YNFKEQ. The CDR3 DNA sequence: TGTGCCAGCAGCCGTGTAGCGGAAGACCGCACAGATACGCAGTATTTT. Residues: CASSRVAEDRTDTQYF.

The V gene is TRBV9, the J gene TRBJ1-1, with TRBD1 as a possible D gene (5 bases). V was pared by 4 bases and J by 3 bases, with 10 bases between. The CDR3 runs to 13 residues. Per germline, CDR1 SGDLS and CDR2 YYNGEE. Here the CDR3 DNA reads TGTGCCAGCAGCACGACAGTTGACACTGAAGCTTTCTTT. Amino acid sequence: CASSTTVDTEAFF.

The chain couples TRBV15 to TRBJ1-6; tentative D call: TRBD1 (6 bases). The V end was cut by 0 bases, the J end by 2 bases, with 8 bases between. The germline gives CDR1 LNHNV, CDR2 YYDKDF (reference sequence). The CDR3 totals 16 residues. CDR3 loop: CATSRDRGAYNSPLHF. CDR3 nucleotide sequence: TGTGCCACCAGCAGAGATAGGGGGGCCTATAATTCACCCCTCCACTTT.

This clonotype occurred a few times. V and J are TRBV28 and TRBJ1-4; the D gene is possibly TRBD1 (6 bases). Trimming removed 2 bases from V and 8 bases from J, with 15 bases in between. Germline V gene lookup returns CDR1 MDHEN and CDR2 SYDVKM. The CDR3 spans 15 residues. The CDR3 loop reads CASSLQDSSREKLFF. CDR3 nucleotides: TGTGCCAGCAGTTTACAGGACAGCTCTAGGGAAAAACTGTTTTTT. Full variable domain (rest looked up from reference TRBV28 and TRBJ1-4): DVKVTQSSRYLVKRTGEKVFLECVQDMDHENMFWYRQDPGLGLRLIYFSYDVKMKEKGDIPEGYSVSREKKERFSLILESASTNQTSMYLCASSLQDSSREKLFFGSGTQLSVL.

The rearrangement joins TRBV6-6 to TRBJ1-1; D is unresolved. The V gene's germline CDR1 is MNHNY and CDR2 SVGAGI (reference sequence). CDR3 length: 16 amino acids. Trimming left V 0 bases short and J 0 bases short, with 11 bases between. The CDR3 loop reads CASSYSKGTVNTEAFF. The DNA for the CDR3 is TGTGCCAGCAGTTACTCTAAAGGTACCGTGAACACTGAAGCTTTCTTT.

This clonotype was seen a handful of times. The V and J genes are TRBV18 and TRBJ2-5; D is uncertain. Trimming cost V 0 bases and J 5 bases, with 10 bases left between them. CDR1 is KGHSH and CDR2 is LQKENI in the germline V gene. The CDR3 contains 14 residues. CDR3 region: CASSPPSGWETQYF. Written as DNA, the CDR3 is TGTGCCAGCTCACCACCATCTGGATGGGAGACCCAGTACTTC.

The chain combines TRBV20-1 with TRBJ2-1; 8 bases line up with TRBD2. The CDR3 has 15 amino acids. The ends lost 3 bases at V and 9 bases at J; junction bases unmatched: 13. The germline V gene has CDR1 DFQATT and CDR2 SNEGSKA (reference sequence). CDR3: CSASSSGDPLGEQFF. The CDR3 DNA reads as TGCAGTGCTAGTAGTAGCGGGGACCCCCTAGGTGAGCAGTTCTTC.

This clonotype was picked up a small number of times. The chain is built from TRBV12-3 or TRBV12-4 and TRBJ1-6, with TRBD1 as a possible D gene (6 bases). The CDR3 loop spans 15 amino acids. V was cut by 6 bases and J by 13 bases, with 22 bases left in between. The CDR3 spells CASSYRARGGGPLHF. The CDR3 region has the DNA TGTGCCAGCAGCTACAGGGCCCGGGGCGGGGGCCCCCTCCACTTT.

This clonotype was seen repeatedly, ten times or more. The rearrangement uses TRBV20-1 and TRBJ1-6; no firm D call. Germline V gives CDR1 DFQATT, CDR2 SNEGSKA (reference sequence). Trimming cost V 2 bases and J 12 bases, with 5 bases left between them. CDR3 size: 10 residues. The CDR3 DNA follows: TGCAGTGCTAGAATCGTACCCCTCCACTTT. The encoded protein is CSARIVPLHF.

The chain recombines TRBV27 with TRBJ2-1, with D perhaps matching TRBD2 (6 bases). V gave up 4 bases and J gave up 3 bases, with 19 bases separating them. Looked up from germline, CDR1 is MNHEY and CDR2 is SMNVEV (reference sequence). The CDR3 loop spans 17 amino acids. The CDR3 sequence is CASSSDWGDAIYNEQFF. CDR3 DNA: TGTGCCAGCAGTTCAGACTGGGGGGACGCAATCTACAATGAGCAGTTCTTC.

CDR3 region: CASSLGGGPNTEAFF. CDR3 DNA: TGCGCCAGCAGCTTGGGCGGGGGGCCGAACACTGAAGCTTTCTTT. This chain joins TRBV5-1 and TRBJ1-1; D is perhaps TRBD1 (6 bases). Germline CDR1 and CDR2: SGHRS and YFSETQ. V lost 0 bases to trimming and J lost 1 base, with 10 bases between them. The length of the CDR3 is 15 residues.

DNA of the CDR3: TGTGCCAGCAGCCAACTCTCCGGGACAGCGTACGAGCAGTACTTC. Translating gives CASSQLSGTAYEQYF. The rearrangement links TRBV3-1 to TRBJ2-7; 7 bases are a match to TRBD1. CDR1 is LGHDT, CDR2 YNNKEL, per germline (reference sequence). Unmatched junction bases numbered 8, after V lost 2 bases and J lost 4 bases. CDR3 length: 15 residues.

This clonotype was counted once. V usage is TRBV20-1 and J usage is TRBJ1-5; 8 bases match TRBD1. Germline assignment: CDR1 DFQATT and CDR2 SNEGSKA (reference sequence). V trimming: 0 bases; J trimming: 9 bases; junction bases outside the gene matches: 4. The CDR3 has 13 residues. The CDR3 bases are TGCAGTGCTAGAGACGACAGGGGAGGGCCCCAGCATTTT. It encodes CSARDDRGGPQHF.

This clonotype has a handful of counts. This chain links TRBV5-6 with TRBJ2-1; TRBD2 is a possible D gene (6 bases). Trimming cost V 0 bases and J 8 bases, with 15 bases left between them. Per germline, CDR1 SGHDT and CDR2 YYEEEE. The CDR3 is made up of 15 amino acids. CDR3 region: CASSLARRQRDEQFF. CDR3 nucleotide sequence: TGTGCCAGCAGCTTGGCCCGAAGACAGCGGGATGAGCAGTTCTTC.

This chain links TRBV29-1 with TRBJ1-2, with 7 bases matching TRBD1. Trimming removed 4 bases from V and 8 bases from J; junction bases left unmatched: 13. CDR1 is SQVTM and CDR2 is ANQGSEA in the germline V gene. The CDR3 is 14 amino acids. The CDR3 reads CSVGGGQGVDGYTF. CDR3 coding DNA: TGCAGCGTTGGAGGAGGTCAGGGGGTCGACGGCTACACCTTC.

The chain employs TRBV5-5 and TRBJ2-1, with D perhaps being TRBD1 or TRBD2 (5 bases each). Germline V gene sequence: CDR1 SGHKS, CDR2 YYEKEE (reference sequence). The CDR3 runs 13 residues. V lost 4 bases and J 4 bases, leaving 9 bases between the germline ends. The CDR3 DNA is TGTGCCAGCAGCGGGGGTGTATACAATGAGCAGTTCTTC. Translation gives CASSGGVYNEQFF.

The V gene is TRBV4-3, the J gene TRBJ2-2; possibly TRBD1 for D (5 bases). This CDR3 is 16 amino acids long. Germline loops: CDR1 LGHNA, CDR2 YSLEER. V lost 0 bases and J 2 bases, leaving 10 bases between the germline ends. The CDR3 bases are TGCGCCAGCAGCCAAGAGAGCAGGGTAAACACCGGGGAGCTGTTTTTT. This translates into CASSQESRVNTGELFF.

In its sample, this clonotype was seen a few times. The CDR3 DNA reads as TGCAGTGCTAGAGATCTGCAGGGGGTAGAATGGAACACTGAAGCTTTCTTT. Translation: CSARDLQGVEWNTEAFF. The V and J genes are TRBV20-1 and TRBJ1-1; 7 bases align to TRBD1. Per germline, CDR1 DFQATT and CDR2 SNEGSKA (reference sequence). The CDR3 is made up of 17 amino acids. V lost 0 bases and J lost 1; bases outside the gene matches: 11.

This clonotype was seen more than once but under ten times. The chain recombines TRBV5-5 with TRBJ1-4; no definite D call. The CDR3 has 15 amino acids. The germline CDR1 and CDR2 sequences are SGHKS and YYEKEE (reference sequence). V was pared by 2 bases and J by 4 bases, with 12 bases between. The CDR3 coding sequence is TGTGCCAGCAGCTTAAACGCAGCGATTAATGAAAAACTGTTTTTT. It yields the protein CASSLNAAINEKLFF.

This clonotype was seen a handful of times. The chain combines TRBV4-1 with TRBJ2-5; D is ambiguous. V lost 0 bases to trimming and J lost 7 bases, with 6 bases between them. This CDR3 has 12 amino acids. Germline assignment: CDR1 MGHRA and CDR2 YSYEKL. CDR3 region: CASSQDSRTQYF. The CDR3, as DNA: TGCGCCAGCAGCCAAGATTCCAGGACCCAGTACTTC.

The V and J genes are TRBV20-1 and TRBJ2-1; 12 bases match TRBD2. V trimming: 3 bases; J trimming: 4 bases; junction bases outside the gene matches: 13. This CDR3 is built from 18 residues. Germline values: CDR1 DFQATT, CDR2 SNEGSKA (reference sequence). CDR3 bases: TGCAGTGCTAGTCGGCTAGCGGGGGGGCCGTACTTTTACAATGAGCAGTTCTTC. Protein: CSASRLAGGPYFYNEQFF.

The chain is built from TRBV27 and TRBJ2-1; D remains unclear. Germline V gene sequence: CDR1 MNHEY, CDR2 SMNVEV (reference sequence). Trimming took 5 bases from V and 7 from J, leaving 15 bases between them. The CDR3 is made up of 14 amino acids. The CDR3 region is CASSPPGLGNEQFF. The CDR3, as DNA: TGTGCCAGCAGTCCCCCAGGCCTAGGGAATGAGCAGTTCTTC.